This T cell receptor (beta chain) was profiled in a study of blood T cell repertoires in COVID-19 (dated by TCRdb to about 2020). Turning to the overall study: The collaborator samples originated in the United States, Italy and Spain and spanned the acute and convalescent phases of COVID-19. HLA class I and class II types, where available, came from metadata supplied by the sample provider rather than from assay-based typing. The prospective study material was composed of cDNA or gDNA derived from T cells, B-cell-depleted T cells, or PBMCs. Nearly every sample came with metadata listing a de-identified subject ID, COVID-19 status, age in years and sex. Samples came from the ongoing ImmuneRACE study (first 160 participants) plus 1,254 subjects from 6 global collaborators. The repertoires were released in a freely available public database meant as a resource for research on the immune response to SARS-CoV-2. Deeply sampled blood TCRbeta repertoires from subjects exposed to, actively infected with, or recovered from COVID-19 were included in the dataset.

The germline V gene encodes CDR1 LGHNA and CDR2 YSLEER. From the cysteine through the phenylalanine, the CDR3 covers 16 amino acids. The kept DNA is CDR3 alone, 48 bases in frame from the first base. Trimming takes 0 bases from V and 1 base from J, and the germline ends sit 10 bases apart. TCRbeta CDR3 regions were amplified from genomic DNA by means of the immunoSEQ Assay, a bias-controlled multiplex PCR. The source study handled its data this way. The number of nucleated cells in each sample was estimated from the amplification of reference gene primers within the assay. To quantify the absolute abundance of each unique TCRbeta CDR3 rearrangement, sequence reads were collapsed and filtered. For each sample, productive Simpson clonality was calculated as the square root of Simpson's diversity index across productive rearrangements. TCRdb limited this immuneACCESS table to in-frame rearrangements with V and J called. A share of clones is missing; checked studies link under half to unresolved V genes, and the rest is unexplained. The DNA was the basis for D and trimming; V, J and clone size are from that table. This sample comprises roughly 200,000 clones, roughly three quarters of them detected only once. In total, the top ten clones hold about 12% of the sample.

Concerning this clone: Its antigen has not been determined. Per-base qualities were not stored, and no clone one base away is much larger.

One collaborating source in Seattle enrolled patients during active infection and followed them longitudinally through the course of disease. Each collaborating institution followed its own protocols to collect whole blood in K2EDTA tubes. Collaborator samples were shipped for TCRbeta analysis as frozen whole blood, isolated PBMCs, or DNA extracted from either sample type. Overall study results and their limits: The amount of clinical and demographic metadata varied by source and participant and was provided uncurated.

The V and J genes are TRBV4-3 and TRBJ2-1; the D region possibly corresponds to TRBD2 (5 bases align). Sequencing was carried out using peripheral blood. The sequence was obtained from a woman aged 80 or over with COVID-19, enrolled during active disease. The nucleotides are TGCGCCAGCAGCCAAGATAGGACTCCTTCCTACAATGAGCAGTTCTTC. This codes for CASSQDRTPSYNEQFF.